This note documents a single T cell receptor beta chain sequence. Its antigen is as yet unknown. This entry comes from a study of OX40 agonist ivuxolimab in advanced cancers. Method: immunoSEQ multiplex PCR; TCRdb's copy keeps in-frame clones and lacks some. This table holds around 33,000 clones, roughly 84% found once. Study conclusions and caveats: Antigen specificity of clonally expanded peripheral T cells was not established.

The receptor's source is an adult with an advanced solid tumor such as melanoma, head and neck, liver or kidney cancer. The specimen was CD4+ or CD8+ T cells sorted from blood, collected in a trial of the OX40 agonist ivuxolimab.

CDR3: CASSYSLVKGSTEAFF. The CDR3 bases are TGTGCCAGCAGTTACTCCCTAGTGAAGGGGAGTACTGAAGCTTTCTTT. This rearrangement joins TRBV6-5 to TRBJ1-1, with D tentatively TRBD1 (5 bases). The CDR3 length is 16 residues. Trimming cost V 0 bases and J 5 bases, with 16 bases left between them. Germline V gene data show CDR1 as MNHEY and CDR2 as SVGAGI.